Listed here are 16 T cell receptor beta chains from one sample, sequenced in a study of T-cell reconstitution after alpha-beta-depleted transplantation in children. Unique molecular identifiers were used in preparing the TCRbeta library. TCRdb re-called the PCR reads with MiXCR, one entry per CDR3 protein. The sample has 670,000 or so distinct CDR3 sequences; approximately 14% are singletons. The sample was PBMCs, taken before TCRalphabeta/CD19-depleted stem cell transplant. The receptors were sampled from a girl aged 2 to 10 with congenital amegakaryocytic thrombocytopenia, due to receive a stem cell transplant.

This clonotype was observed a few times. V usage is TRBV12-3 or TRBV12-4 and J usage is TRBJ2-1; D remains unclear. Deletions cut 2 bases from V and 2 bases from J, with 7 bases between. The CDR3 is 14 amino acids. DNA of the CDR3: TGTGCCAGCAGTTTAATGTTTACCTACAATGAGCAGTTCTTC. Translated: CASSLMFTYNEQFF.

About this clonotype: This may stem from a read error, because a much larger clone lies one nucleotide away. This rearrangement joins TRBV5-5 to TRBJ1-1, with D possibly TRBD1 on 5 matching bases. Germline-derived CDR1 and CDR2 are SGHKS and YYEKEE (reference sequence). The CDR3 loop spans 14 amino acids. CDR3 loop: CVSSGAPGNTEAFF. The DNA of the CDR3 is TGTGTCAGCAGCGGGGCCCCCGGGAACACTGAAGCTTTCTTT.

Worth noting for this clonotype: The conserved final phenylalanine or tryptophan is absent from the CDR3, which likely points to a read error. The chain combines TRBV11-2 with TRBJ2-5; TRBD2 agrees at 11 bases. The CDR3 loop spans 17 amino acids. Germline V gene lookup returns CDR1 SGHAT and CDR2 FQNNGV. The V and J ends lost 5 bases and 4 bases, in that order; junction bases with no gene match: 12. The CDR3 nucleotides read TGTGCCAGCAGCCCTAGAGGGCTAGCGGGAGGAACAGAGACCCAGTACCTC. Translation: CASSPRGLAGGTETQYL.

This clonotype came up many times. The rearrangement uses TRBV20-1 and TRBJ2-7; 7 bases map to TRBD1. Germline-derived CDR1 and CDR2 are DFQATT and SNEGSKA (reference sequence). The CDR3 has 14 amino acids. Trimming at V came to 2 bases and at J to 0 bases, leaving 4 bases not matched to a gene. The CDR3 DNA is TGCAGTGCTAGAAGGACAGGAGACTCCTACGAGCAGTACTTC. Translated: CSARRTGDSYEQYF.

This clonotype came up a few times. This chain links TRBV20-1 with TRBJ2-3, with 10 bases matching TRBD2. J lost 3 bases, V lost 0 bases, and 6 bases had no gene match. Per germline, CDR1 DFQATT and CDR2 SNEGSKA (reference sequence). The CDR3 contains 16 residues. This CDR3 is CSARDYGAGGTDTQYF. CDR3 DNA sequence: TGCAGTGCTAGAGATTATGGAGCGGGAGGGACAGATACGCAGTATTTT.

This clonotype was seen ten or more times. The V and J genes are TRBV20-1 and TRBJ2-2; 9 positions match TRBD2. CDR1 is DFQATT, CDR2 SNEGSKA, per germline (reference sequence). This CDR3 has 15 amino acids. J was trimmed by 1 base and V by 5 bases; bases with no gene match: 5. The CDR3 protein is CSAVAGVGNTGELFF. CDR3 sequence (DNA): TGCAGTGCTGTAGCGGGAGTCGGGAACACCGGGGAGCTGTTTTTT.

This clonotype was counted many times. The gene calls are TRBV5-6 and TRBJ2-5; 8 positions match TRBD2. Germline V gene lookup returns CDR1 SGHDT and CDR2 YYEEEE. This CDR3 is built from 14 residues. V was clipped by 4 bases and J by 4 bases; unmatched bases: 6. The CDR3 DNA reads as TGTGCCAGCAGCCCGATAGCGGGACGAGAGACCCAGTACTTC. Its protein product is CASSPIAGRETQYF.

The sample holds many counts of this clonotype. The CDR3 loop is CASSKIDGIPYGYTF. The DNA of the CDR3 is TGTGCCAGCAGCAAGATCGACGGGATACCCTATGGCTACACCTTC. This chain connects TRBV21-1 to TRBJ1-2; the table calls TRBD1, which could not be checked here. TRBV21-1 is reported as a pseudogene. The CDR3 sequence is 15 residues long.

The V call is TRBV5-1, the J call TRBJ1-2; possibly TRBD1 for D (6 bases). CDR3 length equals 16 residues. Trimming took 2 bases from V and 5 from J, leaving 19 bases between them. Per the germline V gene, CDR1 is SGHRS and CDR2 is YFSETQ. The CDR3 DNA reads TGCGCCAGCAGCTTTCCAACAGGGACCACGGGGTATGGCTACACCTTC. The encoded protein is CASSFPTGTTGYGYTF.

The V call is TRBV29-1, the J call TRBJ2-1, with D unclear. This CDR3 is 15 amino acids long. Trimming removed 2 bases at V and 0 bases at J, with 11 bases between. The germline V gene has CDR1 SQVTM and CDR2 ANQGSEA. The CDR3 loop reads CSVESELGSYNEQFF. The CDR3 bases are TGCAGCGTTGAATCTGAACTGGGCTCCTACAATGAGCAGTTCTTC.

This clonotype was seen more than once but under ten times. The chain couples TRBV29-1 to TRBJ2-5; 10 bases match TRBD1. V lost 6 bases to trimming and J lost 1 base; unmatched junction nucleotides: 8. Germline V lookup: CDR1 SQVTM, CDR2 ANQGSEA. The CDR3 is 15 residues long. The CDR3 region is CSVGPGQGIQETQYF. CDR3 bases: TGCAGCGTCGGACCGGGACAGGGGATCCAAGAGACCCAGTACTTC.

This clonotype was counted between two and nine times. The V and J genes are TRBV6-1 and TRBJ2-1; D call uncertain. The CDR3 extends over 13 amino acids. Trimming cost V 6 bases and J 9 bases, with 15 bases left between them. CDR1 is MNHNS, CDR2 SASEGT, per germline. The CDR3 region has the DNA TGTGCCAGCAGATCGCCCCCGGGCGGTGAGCAGTTCTTC. It yields the protein CASRSPPGGEQFF.

This clonotype was seen many times. V and J are TRBV9 and TRBJ2-7; no firm D call. This CDR3 has 14 residues. CDR1 and CDR2 from the germline V gene are SGDLS and YYNGEE. Trimming left V 0 bases short and J 3 bases short, with 10 bases between. The CDR3 DNA reads as TGTGCCAGCAGCGTAGAGGTACTGGGCTACGAGCAGTACTTC. Translation gives CASSVEVLGYEQYF.

This clonotype appeared a few times. This chain uses TRBV20-1 with TRBJ2-7, with unresolved D. V was trimmed by 2 bases and J by 3 bases, leaving 14 bases between them. Germline CDR1 DFQATT, CDR2 SNEGSKA (reference sequence). The CDR3 extends over 14 amino acids. For the CDR3, the DNA is TGCAGTGCTAGACCACTGGGCCGCTACTACGAGCAGTACTTC. Its translation: CSARPLGRYYEQYF.

Many counts were recorded for this clonotype. V gene TRBV5-6 combines with J gene TRBJ1-1; no reliable D call. V was shortened by 1 base and J by 0 bases, with 7 bases between the two germline ends. CDR1 is SGHDT and CDR2 is YYEEEE in the germline V gene. The CDR3 runs 14 residues. The CDR3 nucleotides are TGTGCCAGCAGCTTGCTACGGATGAACACTGAAGCTTTCTTT. Encoded protein: CASSLLRMNTEAFF.

The chain couples TRBV5-6 to TRBJ2-5, with D tentatively TRBD1 (6 bases). V was pared by 10 bases and J by 5 bases, with 21 bases between. CDR1 and CDR2 (germline): SGHDT, YYEEEE. The CDR3 extends over 14 amino acids. In DNA, the CDR3 is TGTGCCGTTTCCGAGACAGGCCTTAGGGAGACCCAGTACTTC. Translating gives CAVSETGLRETQYF.